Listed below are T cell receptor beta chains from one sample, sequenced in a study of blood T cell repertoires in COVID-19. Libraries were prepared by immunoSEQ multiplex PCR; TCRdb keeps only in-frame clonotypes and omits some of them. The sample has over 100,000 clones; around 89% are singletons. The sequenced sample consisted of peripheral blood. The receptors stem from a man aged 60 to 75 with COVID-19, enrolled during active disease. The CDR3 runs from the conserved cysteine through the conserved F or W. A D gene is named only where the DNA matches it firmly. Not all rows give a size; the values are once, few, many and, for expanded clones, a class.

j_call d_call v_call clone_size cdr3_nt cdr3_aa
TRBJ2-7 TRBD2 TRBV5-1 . TGCGCCAGCAGCTTCTGGAAGATAGCGGGGGCCCCCTACGAGCAGTACTTC CASSFWKIAGAPYEQYF
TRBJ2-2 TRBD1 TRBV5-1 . TGCGCCAGCAGCTCGTCGGGACAGGGGGCCTGGAGCGGGGAGCTGTTTTTT CASSSSGQGAWSGELFF
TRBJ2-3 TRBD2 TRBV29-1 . TGCAGCGTAGACGCTAGCGGGGGCACAGATACGCAGTATTTT CSVDASGGTDTQYF
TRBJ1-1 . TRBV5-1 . TGCGCCAGCAGCTTGGTTGGCGCGGGGAAGGGCACTGAAGCTTTCTTT CASSLVGAGKGTEAFF
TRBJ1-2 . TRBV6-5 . TGTGCCAGCACCAAAACAAGTACAGGGCTTGGCTACACCTTC CASTKTSTGLGYTF
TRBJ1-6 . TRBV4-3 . TGCGCCAGCAGCCAAGATAGGGGGGGTACCTATAATTCACCCCTCCACTTT CASSQDRGGTYNSPLHF
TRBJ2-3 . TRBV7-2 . TGTGCCAGCAGCCCAGGGACTTTAGCCCTCACAGATACGCAGTATTTT CASSPGTLALTDTQYF
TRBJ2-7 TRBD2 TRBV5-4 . TGTGCCAGCAGCCAAGGAGGGCCGGGACTAGGGCACTACGAGCAGTACTTC CASSQGGPGLGHYEQYF
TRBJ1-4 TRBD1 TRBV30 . TGTGCCTGGAGCTGGGGACAGAATGAAAAACTGTTTTTT CAWSWGQNEKLFF
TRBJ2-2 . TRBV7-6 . TGTGCCAGCAGCTTCGCTAGATCGAACACCGGGGAGCTGTTTTTT CASSFARSNTGELFF
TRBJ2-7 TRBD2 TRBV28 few TGTGCCAGCACTGCGGGGGTAGGGTACAGCTACGAGCAGTACTTC CASTAGVGYSYEQYF
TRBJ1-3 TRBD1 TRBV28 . TGTGCCAGCAGACTGGACAGGGTCCCCTCTGGAAACACCATATATTTT CASRLDRVPSGNTIYF
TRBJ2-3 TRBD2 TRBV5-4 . TGTGCCAGCAGCTTGGCCTTGTCTAGCGGGGAACGAGATACGCAGTATTTT CASSLALSSGERDTQYF
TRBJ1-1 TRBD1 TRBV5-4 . TGTGCCAGCAGCTTCGGCCGGACAGGGTTGAACACTGAAGCTTTCTTT CASSFGRTGLNTEAFF
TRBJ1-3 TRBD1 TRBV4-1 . TGCGCCAGCAGCCAAGAAATGGACTCAACAGGGGTTTGGGCTGGAAACACCATATATTTT CASSQEMDSTGVWAGNTIYF
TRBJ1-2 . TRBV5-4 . TGTGCCAGCAGTTACACAGGGACTAACTATGGCTACACCTTC CASSYTGTNYGYTF
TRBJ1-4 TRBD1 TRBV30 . TGTGCCTGGGACGGACAGGGAGGCAAACTGTTTTTT CAWDGQGGKLFF
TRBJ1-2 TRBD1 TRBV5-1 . TGCGCCAGCAGCCAGGACAGGGGCGACTACACCTTC CASSQDRGDYTF
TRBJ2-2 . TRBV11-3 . TGTGCCAGCAGCGCCAGGACACCCAACACCGGGGAGCTGTTTTTT CASSARTPNTGELFF
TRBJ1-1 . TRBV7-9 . TGTGCCAGCAGCTATTCAACTAACACTGAAGCTTTCTTT CASSYSTNTEAFF
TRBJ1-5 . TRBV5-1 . TGCGCCAGCAGCTTGGCGGGGGGAAATCAGCCCCAGCATTTT CASSLAGGNQPQHF
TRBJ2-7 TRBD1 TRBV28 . TGTGCCAGCAGTGACAGGACAGGGGGAGACGAGCAGTACTTC CASSDRTGGDEQYF
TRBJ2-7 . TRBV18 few TGTGCCAGCTCCCTTTACGCAGGGGGGTACGAGCAGTACTTC CASSLYAGGYEQYF
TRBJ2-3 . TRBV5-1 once TGCGCCAGCAGCTTGGGACCTAGGGGAACAGATACGCAGTATTTT CASSLGPRGTDTQYF
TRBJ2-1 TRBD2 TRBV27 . TGTGCCAGCAGTCCTTATAGCGGGGGGGCTTGGAATGAGCAGTTCTTC CASSPYSGGAWNEQFF
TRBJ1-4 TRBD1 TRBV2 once TGTGCCAGCCGAAGGACAGGGATCCGTGAAAAACTGTTTTTT CASRRTGIREKLFF
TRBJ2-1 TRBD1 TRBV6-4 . TGTGCCAGACGGACAGGGGGACCTTACAATGAGCAGTTCTTC CARRTGGPYNEQFF
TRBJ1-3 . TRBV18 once TGTGCCAGCTCACCACCTGGAGGGTCGAGAGGAAACACCATATATTTT CASSPPGGSRGNTIYF
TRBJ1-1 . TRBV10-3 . TGTGCCATCGGGGGGGCGGAGAACACTGAAGCTTTCTTT CAIGGAENTEAFF
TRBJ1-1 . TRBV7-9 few TGTGCCAGCAGCGAAACTATGAACACTGAAGCTTTCTTT CASSETMNTEAFF
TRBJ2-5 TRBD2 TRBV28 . TGTGCCAGCAGTCCGGGGGGGCTCCAAGAGACCCAGTACTTC CASSPGGLQETQYF
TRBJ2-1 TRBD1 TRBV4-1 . TGCGCCAGCAGAGGGAGAACAGGGGGCTCCTACAATGAGCAGTTCTTC CASRGRTGGSYNEQFF
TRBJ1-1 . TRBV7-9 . TGTGCCAGCAGCCCCAGGTTGGCAGTATCGGTTGAAGCTTTCTTT CASSPRLAVSVEAFF
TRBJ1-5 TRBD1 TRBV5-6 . TGTGCCAGCAGCTTAAGGGGACAGGGAATTTTTAGCAATCAGCCCCAGCATTTT CASSLRGQGIFSNQPQHF
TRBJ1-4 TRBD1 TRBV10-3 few TGTGCCATCAGTAACTCGAGGGGGCGCGATAATGAAAAACTGTTTTTT CAISNSRGRDNEKLFF
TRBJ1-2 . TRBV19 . TGTGCCAGTAGTCCGGGTCTGTCGGGCTACACCTTC CASSPGLSGYTF
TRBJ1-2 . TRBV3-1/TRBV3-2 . TGTGCCAGCAGCCAAAGGGAGGGGGGACCTAACTATGGCTACACCTTC CASSQREGGPNYGYTF
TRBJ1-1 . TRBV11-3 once TGTGCCAGCAGCTTATCCGGAGCCACTGAAGCTTTCTTT CASSLSGATEAFF
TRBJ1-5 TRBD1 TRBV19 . TGTGCCAGTAGTGAGGCAGGGGGTAGCAATCAGCCCCAGCATTTT CASSEAGGSNQPQHF
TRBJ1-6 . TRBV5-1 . TGCGCCACACGAGAGAGCTCCTATAATTCACCCCTCCACTTT CATRESSYNSPLHF
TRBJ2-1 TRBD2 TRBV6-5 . TGTGCCAGCAGTTACCCCGGGACTAGCAAGAACAATGAGCAGTTCTTC CASSYPGTSKNNEQFF
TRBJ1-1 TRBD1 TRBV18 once TGTGCCAGCTCACTGGGACAGGGTCCCTCTTGGGGCACTGAAGCTTTCTTT CASSLGQGPSWGTEAFF
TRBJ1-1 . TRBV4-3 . TGCGCCAGCAGCCAAGATCGGGGGTCGAGTGGCACTGAAGCTTTCTTT CASSQDRGSSGTEAFF
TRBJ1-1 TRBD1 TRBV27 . TGTGCCAGTTCTACCCCGGACAGGCTTTACACTGAAGCTTTCTTT CASSTPDRLYTEAFF
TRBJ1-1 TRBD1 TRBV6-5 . TGTGCCAGCAGTTACGGAGGGGGCGCTATGGGCACTGAAGCTTTCTTT CASSYGGGAMGTEAFF
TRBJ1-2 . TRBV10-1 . TGCGCCAGCACTGCTACTCCAGGCAGAGGGGGCTACACCTTC CASTATPGRGGYTF
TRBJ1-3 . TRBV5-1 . TGCGCCAGCAGCTTGGTGGCAGGGATGGGAAACACCATATATTTT CASSLVAGMGNTIYF
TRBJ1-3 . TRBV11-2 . TGTGCCAGCAGCTTAGGGGGACTTGGAGGCACCATATATTTT CASSLGGLGGTIYF
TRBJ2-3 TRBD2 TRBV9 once TGTGCCAGCAGCTCCGCCGGGACTAGCGTCACAGATACGCAGTATTTT CASSSAGTSVTDTQYF
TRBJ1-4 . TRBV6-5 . TGTGCCAGCACGGTAGAAGCAACTAATGAAAAACTGTTTTTT CASTVEATNEKLFF
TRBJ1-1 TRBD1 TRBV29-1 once TGCAGCGTTAGGAGGGGGCGGAACACTGAAGCTTTCTTT CSVRRGRNTEAFF
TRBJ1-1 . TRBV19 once TGTGCCAGTAGTATAAGCCGGGTCCTGGGGAGGGACACTGAAGCTTTCTTT CASSISRVLGRDTEAFF